This TCR beta chain was documented in a study of monozygotic twins with inflammatory bowel disease. Reanalyzing the 5' RACE reads, TCRdb keeps one entry per CDR3 protein, without DNA. The sample features approximately 420,000 distinct CDR3 sequences, with 2.4% in its top ten. The CDR3 covers 17 residues. Germline-derived CDR1 and CDR2 are SNHLY and FYNNEI. Notes on this clonotype: Antigen specificity is unknown.

General observations from the study: No difference was seen in repertoire similarity between concordant and discordant twins, possibly from limited power. Heterogeneous immunosuppressive treatment regimens may have introduced variability into patient repertoires.

Sequenced sample: blood. The chain joins TRBV2 to TRBJ1-2; lacking DNA, the TRBD1 call made by TCRdb goes unchecked. This TCR derives from a human donor with ulcerative colitis or Crohn's disease, or a healthy co-twin of an affected twin (not recorded which). This chain's CDR3 is CASIGGNSGGGPGGYTF.